Described below is a single T cell receptor (beta chain) sequence and its context. This receptor's antigen is unknown. No base quality values were provided; no much bigger clone lies one nucleotide off. Collaborating institutions collected whole blood in K2EDTA tubes following their own protocols. Collaborator samples were shipped for TCRbeta analysis as frozen whole blood, isolated PBMCs, or DNA extracted from either sample type. TCRbeta CDR3 regions were amplified from genomic DNA using the immunoSEQ Assay, a bias-controlled multiplex PCR. As for how the authors treated the data: The number of nucleated cells in each sample was estimated from the amplification of reference gene primers within the assay. To quantify the absolute abundance of each unique TCRbeta CDR3 rearrangement, sequence reads were collapsed and filtered. Productive Simpson clonality was computed per sample as the square root of Simpson's diversity index over productive rearrangements. Drawn from immuneACCESS, this table holds only the in-frame rearrangements with V and J called that TCRdb kept. Clones are partly lost; checked studies trace under half to an unresolved V gene and leave the rest unexplained. V and J calls and clone size follow that table, whereas D and trimming were derived from the DNA. This sample lists some 120,000 clones; about four fifths were detected once. The top ten hold about 10% of the sample.

CDR1 and CDR2 were assigned from the germline V gene (reference sequence) as SGHNT and YYREEE. The CDR3, cysteine through phenylalanine, is 18 amino acids long. Solely the CDR3 DNA is kept, with 54 bases framed from the first base. V is trimmed back by 3 bases and J by 6 bases, and the junction contains 13 bases that no gene match accounts for. This entry is derived from a study of blood T cell repertoires in COVID-19 (dated by TCRdb to the early 2020s). About the full investigation: Collaborator samples came from the United States, Italy and Spain and covered acute and convalescent phases of COVID-19. A de-identified subject ID, COVID-19 status, age in years and sex were almost always included in the sample metadata. Subjects who had been exposed to COVID-19, were actively infected with it, or had recovered from it provided the deeply sampled blood TCRbeta repertoires that made up the dataset. The samples were drawn from the first 160 participants of the ongoing ImmuneRACE study and from 950 to 1,500 subjects provided by 6 global collaborators. Where available, HLA class I and class II types were obtained from metadata supplied by the sample provider rather than from assay-based typing. The material from the prospective study consisted of cDNA or gDNA derived from T cells, B-cell-depleted T cells, or PBMCs. The repertoires were released in a freely available public database intended as a resource for research on the immune response to SARS-CoV-2. What the research found in general, with its limitations: How much clinical and demographic metadata was included differed by source and by participant, and the metadata was provided uncurated.

This chain joins TRBV5-4 to TRBJ2-5; 14 nucleotides in the junction match TRBD2. This clonotype was obtained from a human donor in a cohort sampled during active COVID-19. Source material: peripheral blood. The CDR3 protein sequence reads: CASSSGLAGGRGSKTQYF. The DNA sequence follows: TGTGCCAGCAGCTCAGGACTAGCGGGAGGCCGGGGCAGTAAGACCCAGTACTTC.